These T cell receptor beta chains were read from a single sample in a study of blood T cell repertoires in COVID-19. The protocol was immunoSEQ multiplex PCR, while the TCRdb copy is restricted to in-frame clones and leaves out a portion. The data show about 98,000 clones, roughly 92% seen once. Sequencing was performed on peripheral blood. The receptors shown here come from a woman between 50 and 59 years old with COVID-19, enrolled during active disease. Both conserved end residues are part of each CDR3. The D gene is left open where the match is weak. A row's size may be missing; if present it is once, few, many or a size class.

TRBJ1-4 . . TRBV3-1/TRBV3-2 CASNRRGATNEKLFF TGTGCCAGCAACCGCAGGGGCGCAACTAATGAAAAACTGTTTTTT
TRBJ1-4 TRBD1 . TRBV6-5 CASSRDRGNEKLFF TGTGCCAGCAGTCGGGACAGGGGTAATGAAAAACTGTTTTTT
TRBJ1-2 TRBD1 . TRBV27 CASSLDRGRSYGYTF TGTGCCAGCAGTCTCGACAGGGGGCGGTCCTATGGCTACACCTTC
TRBJ2-4 TRBD1 . TRBV7-2 CASSPLLGQAENIQYF TGTGCCAGCAGCCCCCTGCTTGGACAGGCGGAAAACATTCAGTACTTC
TRBJ1-2 . . TRBV19 CASRRADRDGYTF TGTGCCAGTAGGCGAGCGGACCGAGATGGCTACACCTTC
TRBJ2-3 TRBD2 . TRBV11-3 CASSFGTSGSTDTQYF TGTGCCAGCAGCTTCGGGACTAGCGGGAGCACAGATACGCAGTATTTT
TRBJ1-6 TRBD1 . TRBV13 CASSEGQGLYNSPLHF TGTGCCAGCAGCGAAGGACAGGGACTTTATAATTCACCCCTCCACTTT
TRBJ2-1 TRBD1 once TRBV18 CASSQSRTGGNEQFF TGTGCCAGCTCCCAAAGCCGGACAGGGGGCAATGAGCAGTTCTTC
TRBJ2-3 TRBD2 . TRBV4-3 CASSQDPGGSSTDTQYF TGCGCCAGCAGCCAAGACCCGGGAGGCTCAAGCACAGATACGCAGTATTTT
TRBJ1-5 . once TRBV11-2 CASSLGRGLYSNQPQHF TGTGCCAGCAGCTTAGGTCGAGGGCTTTATAGCAATCAGCCCCAGCATTTT
TRBJ1-1 TRBD1 . TRBV19 CASSPSGGSTEAFF TGTGCCAGTAGTCCTTCAGGGGGCAGCACTGAAGCTTTCTTT
TRBJ2-7 TRBD2 . TRBV11-2 CASSFTLAGFLREQYF TGTGCCAGCAGCTTTACACTAGCGGGGTTCTTACGCGAGCAGTACTTC
TRBJ1-1 . . TRBV30 CAWSLTVNTEAFF TGTGCCTGGAGTCTGACAGTAAACACTGAAGCTTTCTTT
TRBJ1-2 TRBD1 . TRBV29-1 CSAFPRQGRGYTF TGCAGCGCTTTCCCTCGACAGGGCAGGGGCTACACCTTC
TRBJ2-3 TRBD2 . TRBV6-5 CASRWGLAETDTQYF TGTGCCAGCAGATGGGGACTAGCGGAGACAGATACGCAGTATTTT
TRBJ1-5 TRBD1 . TRBV6-5 CASSSPRGQPQHF TGTGCCAGCAGTTCGCCCAGGGGGCAGCCCCAGCATTTT
TRBJ2-7 TRBD1 once TRBV11-2 CASSFQGAGVGYEQYF TGTGCCAGCAGCTTCCAGGGGGCTGGGGTCGGATACGAGCAGTACTTC
TRBJ2-5 . . TRBV27 CASSLRLQGYETQYF TGTGCCAGCAGCCTAAGGCTTCAGGGGTATGAGACCCAGTACTTC
TRBJ2-1 . . TRBV18 CASSPPPGFSYNEQFF TGTGCCAGCTCACCACCACCAGGCTTCTCCTACAATGAGCAGTTCTTC
TRBJ1-5 . . TRBV7-6 CASSVSENQPQHF TGTGCCAGCAGCGTATCCGAGAATCAGCCCCAGCATTTT